A single T cell receptor beta chain is shown here with its context. What it binds is unknown. The study sequenced TCR beta in blood CD8+ and CD4+ T cells. The multiple sclerosis control group was made up of treatment-naive patients with stable or active relapsing-remitting disease. Germline CDR1 LGHDT, CDR2 YNNKEL (reference sequence). V lost 2 bases to trimming and J lost 0 bases, with 4 bases between them. The CDR3 extends over 13 amino acids. The sample comes from a study of CD8 T cells in Susac syndrome. Reverse transcription of about 0.5 to 1 ug RNA used random hexamers. Across 54 Vbeta and 13 Jbeta, TCR beta CDR3 was amplified with immunoSEQ multiplex PCR. TCRdb independently ran MiXCR on the immunoSEQ multiplex PCR reads; one entry per CDR3 protein. The data show about 150,000 distinct CDR3 sequences, around 95% seen once. Findings and limits, study-wide: As the study acknowledged, the number of individuals in its TCR sequencing and HLA analysis was relatively small.

The sequence derives from a human donor with multiple sclerosis. Sequencing was performed on CD8+ T cells from PBMCs. The V gene is TRBV3-1, the J gene TRBJ1-1, with no clear D. In nucleotides, the CDR3 is TGTGCCAGCAGCCAATGGGTGAACACTGAAGCTTTCTTT. It specifies CASSQWVNTEAFF.